What follows are 13 T cell receptor beta chains derived from one specimen sequenced in a study of breast tumors, draining lymph nodes, adjacent tissues. TCRdb called the multiplex PCR reads again in MiXCR, with one record for every CDR3 protein. The profile shows 150,000 to 200,000 distinct CDR3 sequences, more than 25% of them singletons. The lymph nodes were axillary draining lymph nodes from breast cancer patients. Material for sequencing was axillary lymph node tissue. The receptors stem from a female donor with breast cancer. Some clones in this sample may be carry-over from other donors' samples.

This clonotype appeared many times. This sequence joins TRBV5-1 and TRBJ1-2; unclear D gene. This CDR3 is 13 amino acids long. The germline CDR1 and CDR2 sequences are SGHRS and YFSETQ. Deletions cut 2 bases from V and 2 bases from J, with 7 bases between. The CDR3 nucleotides are TGCGCCAGCAGCTTAGTACAGAACTATGGCTACACCTTC. Residues: CASSLVQNYGYTF.

Comments on this clonotype: A read error may explain this, as a much larger clone is one base away. The gene calls are TRBV6-6 and TRBJ2-2, with a possible D match to TRBD1 (6 bases). Trimming took 5 bases from V and 2 from J, leaving 15 bases between them. The CDR3 consists of 16 residues. CDR1 and CDR2 (germline): MNHNY, SVGAGI (reference sequence). CDR3 sequence: CASSEIPGDNTGELFF. The CDR3, as DNA: TGTGCCAGCAGTGAGATTCCAGGGGACAACACCGGGGAGCTGTTTTTT.

This clonotype turned up a few times. Just one base apart from a much larger clone, this may be a read error. The chain carries TRBV20-1 and TRBJ1-5, with D possibly being TRBD1 (5 bases). This CDR3 has 14 amino acids. Trimming removed 3 bases at V and 9 bases at J, with 18 bases between. From germline, CDR1 is DFQATT and CDR2 SNEGSKA (reference sequence). For the CDR3, the DNA is TGCAGTGCTAGTGCCTTCGGGGGAAGTCCGCCCCAGCATTTT. Residues: CSASAFGGSPPQHF.

In this sample, this clonotype turned up many times. This rearrangement joins TRBV3-1 to TRBJ2-3; the match to TRBD2 covers 8 bases. Germline loops: CDR1 LGHDT, CDR2 YNNKEL (reference sequence). There are 15 residues in the CDR3. Trimming removed 4 bases from V and 4 bases from J; junction bases left unmatched: 7. CDR3 protein: CASSLRTSFPDTQYF. CDR3 sequence (DNA): TGTGCCAGCAGCCTCCGGACTAGCTTCCCAGATACGCAGTATTTT.

This clonotype was counted many times. The chain joins TRBV15 to TRBJ2-1; no firm D call. The germline V gene encodes CDR1 LNHNV and CDR2 YYDKDF (reference sequence). The CDR3 runs 16 residues. V was shortened by 0 bases and J by 5 bases, with 14 bases between the two germline ends. CDR3 amino acids: CATSRDLGYYHNEQFF. The CDR3 DNA is TGTGCCACCAGCAGAGATCTCGGGTACTACCACAATGAGCAGTTCTTC.

In this sample, this clonotype turned up many times. The V and J genes are TRBV6-4 and TRBJ2-1; TRBD2 matches 11 bases. The CDR3 totals 17 residues. Looked up from germline, CDR1 is MRHNA and CDR2 is SNTAGT. The J segment lost 5 bases and the V segment lost 6 bases, leaving 12 bases of the junction unmatched. This chain's CDR3 is CASRHPTGTSGHNEQFF. As DNA, the CDR3 is TGTGCCAGCAGGCACCCTACCGGGACTAGCGGACACAATGAGCAGTTCTTC.

This clonotype has just one count. J is TRBJ1-6 and V is TRBV30; D gene unclear. CDR3 length equals 15 residues. V lost 0 bases to trimming and J lost 6 bases, with 12 bases between them. CDR1 GTSNPN and CDR2 SVGIG come from the germline V gene (reference sequence). The CDR3 is CAWSVQPVFNSPLHF. Written as DNA, the CDR3 is TGTGCCTGGAGTGTACAGCCAGTTTTTAATTCACCCCTCCACTTT.

Regarding this clonotype: One junction end does not reproduce the germline sequence, and a read error may be involved. The rearrangement joins TRBV11-2 to TRBJ1-5; D ambiguous. Per the germline V gene, CDR1 is SGHAT and CDR2 is FQNNGV. This CDR3 contains 15 residues. In DNA form, the CDR3 reads TGTGCCGGCAGCAACGGTGTCTATAGTAATCAGCCCCAGCATTTT. This encodes CAGSNGVYSNQPQHF.

Note on this clonotype: Possible read error: a much larger clone is one base away. Here the CDR3 omits its conserved ending phenylalanine or tryptophan, so a read error is the likely source. V and J are TRBV28 and TRBJ2-7, with 7 bases identical to TRBD1. The junction had 13 bases not matched to a gene; V was cut back by 0 bases and J by 5 bases. Per germline, CDR1 MDHEN and CDR2 SYDVKM. This CDR3 has 17 amino acids. The CDR3 is CASSLWAPTGNIDEQYL. The DNA for the CDR3 is TGTGCCAGCAGTTTATGGGCCCCGACAGGGAACATAGACGAGCAGTACCTC.

The chain links TRBV7-2 to TRBJ1-2, with D possibly matching TRBD1 (6 bases). This CDR3 region has 15 residues. Deletions cut 0 bases from V and 2 bases from J, with 10 bases between. CDR1 is SGHTA and CDR2 is FQGNSA in the germline V gene. The DNA for the CDR3 is TGTGCCAGCAGCTTAGCGGGGGGGACAAACTATGGCTACACCTTC. Its translation is CASSLAGGTNYGYTF. The whole variable domain, remainder taken from reference TRBV7-2 and TRBJ1-2, is GAGVSQSPSNKVTEKGKDVELRCDPISGHTALYWYRQSLGQGLEFLIYFQGNSAPDKSGLPSDRFSAERTGGSVSTLTIQRTQQEDSAVYLCASSLAGGTNYGYTFGSGTRLTVV.

Ten or more counts support this clonotype. The chain carries TRBV5-1 and TRBJ2-3, with 8 positions matching TRBD2. The CDR3 runs to 13 residues. The germline V gene encodes CDR1 SGHRS and CDR2 YFSETQ. With 6 bases clipped from V and 11 bases from J, the junction kept 11 bases outside the gene matches. The CDR3 here is CASTPDGGGVQYF. The CDR3 DNA reads as TGCGCCAGCACCCCCGACGGGGGGGGGGTGCAGTATTTT.

This clonotype was seen repeatedly, ten times or more. The V call is TRBV7-8, the J call TRBJ2-7; 11 positions agree with TRBD2. Looked up from germline, CDR1 is SGHVS and CDR2 is FQNEAQ. V gave up 1 base and J gave up 7 bases; unmatched junction bases: 6. CDR3 length: 15 amino acids. The CDR3 DNA follows: TGTGCCAGCAGCTTAGTAGCGGGAGGGCCCGGGGAGCAGTACTTC. Amino acid sequence: CASSLVAGGPGEQYF.

This clonotype has only one observation. At one end, the junction sequence differs from germline, possibly due to a read error. This rearrangement joins TRBV6-5 to TRBJ2-5; TRBD2 aligns across 9 bases. The CDR3 has 18 amino acids. Germline V gene data show CDR1 as MNHEY and CDR2 as SVGAGI. In DNA form, the CDR3 reads TGTGCCAGCAGTAATGGGACGCTAGCGGGGAGATCCCAAGAGACCCGGTACTTC. Translation gives CASSNGTLAGRSQETRYF.